This TCR beta chain derives from a study of response to subunit inactivated influenza vaccine. Study outcomes and limitations: Each seasonal flu vaccination may recruit only limited new T cells, authors suggested.

On this clonotype: Its specificity is unknown.

TCRdb re-called the RT-PCR reads with MiXCR, one entry per CDR3 protein. The profile covers around 850,000 distinct CDR3 sequences, with around 18% appearing a single time and 11% taken by the ten largest. There are 15 residues in the CDR3. The ends lost 6 bases at V and 5 bases at J; junction bases unmatched: 7. Germline V gene lookup returns CDR1 WSHSY and CDR2 SAAADI. The sample consisted of PBMCs from blood, taken around 5 days after vaccination. This TCR came from a middle-aged man who received an inactivated influenza vaccine. The gene calls are TRBV10-2 and TRBJ2-4, with 10 bases fitting TRBD1. The CDR3 is CASRDHDRGQNIQYF. The CDR3 bases are TGCGCCAGCAGAGACCACGACAGGGGGCAAAACATTCAGTACTTC.